This TCR beta chain was obtained from a study of STAT3 mutations in large granular lymphocyte leukemia. At the level of the study: Over half of T-LGLL patients had one or more immunosuppressive regimens.

Study-wide findings and caveats: All newly emerging clones after therapy were STAT3 wild type. A small but highly pathogenic clone may have been missed. In T-cell large granular lymphocyte leukemia, about half of patients showed multiple immunodominant subclonotypes.

A remark on this clone: Its cognate antigen is unknown.

Germline-derived CDR1 and CDR2 are MNHNS and SASEGT. The CDR3 contains 12 residues. Trimming removed 6 bases at V and 10 bases at J, with 13 bases between. TCRbeta libraries averaged around 40,000 productive templates per sample. The table came from immunoSEQ multiplex PCR; TCRdb's copy has only in-frame clones and leaves some out. The sample lists about 15,000 clones, 92% occurring once. The TCR originated in a woman aged 50 to 60 with T-cell large granular lymphocyte leukemia. Some clones in this sample may be carry-over from other donors' samples. The gene calls are TRBV6-1 and TRBJ2-1, with D tentatively TRBD2 (5 bases). What was sequenced was peripheral blood mononuclear cells. The chain's CDR3 is CASRASPTEQFF. CDR3 nucleotide sequence: TGTGCCAGCAGGGCTAGCCCTACCGAGCAGTTCTTC.